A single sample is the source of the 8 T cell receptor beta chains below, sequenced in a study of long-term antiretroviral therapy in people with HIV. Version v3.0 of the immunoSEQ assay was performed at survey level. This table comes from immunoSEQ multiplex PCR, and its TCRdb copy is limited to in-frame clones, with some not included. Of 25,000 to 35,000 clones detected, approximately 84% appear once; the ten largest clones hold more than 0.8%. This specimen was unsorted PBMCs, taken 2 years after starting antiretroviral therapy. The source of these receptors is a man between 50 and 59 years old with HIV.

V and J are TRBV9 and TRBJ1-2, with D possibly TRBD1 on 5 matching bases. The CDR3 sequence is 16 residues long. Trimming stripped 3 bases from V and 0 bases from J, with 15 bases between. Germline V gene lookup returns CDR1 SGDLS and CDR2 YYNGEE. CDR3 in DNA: TGTGCCAGCAGCGAGAGTTGGGGGACCGCTAACTATGGCTACACCTTC. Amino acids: CASSESWGTANYGYTF.

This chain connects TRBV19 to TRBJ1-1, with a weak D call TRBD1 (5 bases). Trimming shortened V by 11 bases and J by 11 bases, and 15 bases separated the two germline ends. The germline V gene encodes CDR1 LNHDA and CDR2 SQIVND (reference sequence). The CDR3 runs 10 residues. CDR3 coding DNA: TGTGCCGCTGGATGGGGCAACGCTTTCTTT. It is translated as CAAGWGNAFF.

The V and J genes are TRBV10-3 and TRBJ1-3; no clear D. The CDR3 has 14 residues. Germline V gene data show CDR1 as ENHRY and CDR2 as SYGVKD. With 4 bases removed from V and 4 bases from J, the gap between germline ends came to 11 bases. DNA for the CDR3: TGTGCCATCAGTGGTGACACCGGAGGAAACACCATATATTTT. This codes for CAISGDTGGNTIYF.

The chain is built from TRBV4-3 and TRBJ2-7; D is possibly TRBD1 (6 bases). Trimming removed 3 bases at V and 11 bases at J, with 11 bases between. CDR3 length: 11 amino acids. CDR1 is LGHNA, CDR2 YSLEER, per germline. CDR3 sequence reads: CASSHHRVKYF. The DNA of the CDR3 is TGCGCCAGCAGCCACCACAGGGTGAAGTACTTC.

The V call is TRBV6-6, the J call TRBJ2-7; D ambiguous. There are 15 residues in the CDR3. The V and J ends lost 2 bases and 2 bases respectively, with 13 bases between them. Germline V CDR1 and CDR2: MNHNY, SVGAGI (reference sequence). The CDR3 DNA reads TGTGCCAGCAGTTACCAGAGACTCATTGCCTACGAGCAGTACTTC. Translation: CASSYQRLIAYEQYF.

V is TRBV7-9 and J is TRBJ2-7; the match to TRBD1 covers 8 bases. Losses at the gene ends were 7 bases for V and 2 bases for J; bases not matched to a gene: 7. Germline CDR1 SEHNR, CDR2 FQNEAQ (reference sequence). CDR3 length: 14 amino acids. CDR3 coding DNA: TGTGCCAGCACCGGGACAGGCGCTACCTACGAGCAGTACTTC. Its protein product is CASTGTGATYEQYF.

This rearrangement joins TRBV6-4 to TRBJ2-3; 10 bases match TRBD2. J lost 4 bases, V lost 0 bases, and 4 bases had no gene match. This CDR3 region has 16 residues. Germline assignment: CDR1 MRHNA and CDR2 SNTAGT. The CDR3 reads CASSDSVSGGPDTQYF. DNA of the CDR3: TGTGCCAGCAGTGACTCCGTTAGCGGGGGGCCAGATACGCAGTATTTT.

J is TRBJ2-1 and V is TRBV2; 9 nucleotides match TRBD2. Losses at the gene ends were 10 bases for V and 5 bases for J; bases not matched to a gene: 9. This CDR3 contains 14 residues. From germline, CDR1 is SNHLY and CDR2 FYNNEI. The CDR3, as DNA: TGTGCCACTTTAAGCGGGAGGTTAAACAATGAGCAGTTCTTC. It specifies CATLSGRLNNEQFF.